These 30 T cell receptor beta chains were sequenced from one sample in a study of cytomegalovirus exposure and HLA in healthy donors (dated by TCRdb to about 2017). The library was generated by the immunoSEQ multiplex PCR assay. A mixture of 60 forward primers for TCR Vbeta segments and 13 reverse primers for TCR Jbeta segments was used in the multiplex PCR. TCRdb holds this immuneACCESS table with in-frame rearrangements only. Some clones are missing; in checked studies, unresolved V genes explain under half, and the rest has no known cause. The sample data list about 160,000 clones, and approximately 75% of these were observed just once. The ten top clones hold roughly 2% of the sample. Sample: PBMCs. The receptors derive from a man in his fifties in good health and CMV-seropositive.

Written as DNA, the CDR3 is TGTGCCAGCAGCTTCGCCGAGACCGGGACAGGGTATTTCTCTGGAAACACCATATATTTT. It translates to CASSFAETGTGYFSGNTIYF. The chain employs TRBV7-8 and TRBJ1-3; 9 bases line up with TRBD1. CDR3 length equals 20 residues. Looked up from germline, CDR1 is SGHVS and CDR2 is FQNEAQ. The ends lost 3 bases at V and 0 bases at J; junction bases unmatched: 15.

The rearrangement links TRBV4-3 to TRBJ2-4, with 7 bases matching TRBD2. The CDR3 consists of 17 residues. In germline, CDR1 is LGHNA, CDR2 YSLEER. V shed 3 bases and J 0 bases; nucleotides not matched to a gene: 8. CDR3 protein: CASSQGGSGLAKNIQYF. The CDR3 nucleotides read TGCGCCAGCAGCCAGGGGGGGTCGGGGCTAGCCAAAAACATTCAGTACTTC.

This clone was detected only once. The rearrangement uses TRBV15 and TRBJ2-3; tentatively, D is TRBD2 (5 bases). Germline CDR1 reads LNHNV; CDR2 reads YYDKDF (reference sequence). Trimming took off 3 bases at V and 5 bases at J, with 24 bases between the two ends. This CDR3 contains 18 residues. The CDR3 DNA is TGTGCCACCAGCAGTAAAGCCTTTGAAGAGGGTAGAAGAGATACGCAGTATTTT. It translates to CATSSKAFEEGRRDTQYF.

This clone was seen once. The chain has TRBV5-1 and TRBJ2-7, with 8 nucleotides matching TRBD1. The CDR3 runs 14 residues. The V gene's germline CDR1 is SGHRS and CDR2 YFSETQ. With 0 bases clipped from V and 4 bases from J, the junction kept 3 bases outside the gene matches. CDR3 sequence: CASSLGTGKYEQYF. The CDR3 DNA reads TGCGCCAGCAGCTTGGGGACAGGGAAGTACGAGCAGTACTTC.

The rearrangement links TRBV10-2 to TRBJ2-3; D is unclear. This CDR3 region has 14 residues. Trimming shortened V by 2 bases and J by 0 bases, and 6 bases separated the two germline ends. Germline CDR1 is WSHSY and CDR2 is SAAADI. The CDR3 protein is CASSEPISTDTQYF. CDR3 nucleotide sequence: TGCGCCAGCAGTGAGCCAATTAGCACAGATACGCAGTATTTT.

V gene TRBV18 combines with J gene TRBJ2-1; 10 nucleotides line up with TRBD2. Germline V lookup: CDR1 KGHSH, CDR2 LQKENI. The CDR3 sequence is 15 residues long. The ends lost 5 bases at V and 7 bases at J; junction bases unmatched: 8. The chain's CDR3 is CASSETSGLPNEQFF. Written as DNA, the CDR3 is TGTGCCAGCTCAGAGACTAGCGGGTTACCTAATGAGCAGTTCTTC.

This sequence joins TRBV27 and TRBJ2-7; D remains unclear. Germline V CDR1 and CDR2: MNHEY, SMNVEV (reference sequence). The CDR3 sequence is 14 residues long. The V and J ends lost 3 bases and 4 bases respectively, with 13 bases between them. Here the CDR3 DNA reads TGTGCCAGCAGTTTCTTCGACAAGCTTTACGAGCAGTACTTC. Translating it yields CASSFFDKLYEQYF.

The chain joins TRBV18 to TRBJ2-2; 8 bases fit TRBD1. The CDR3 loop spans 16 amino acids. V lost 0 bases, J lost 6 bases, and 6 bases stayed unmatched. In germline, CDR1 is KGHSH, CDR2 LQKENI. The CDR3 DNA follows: TGTGCCAGCTCACCACCACGACAGGGGCGGGCCGGGGAGCTGTTTTTT. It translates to CASSPPRQGRAGELFF.

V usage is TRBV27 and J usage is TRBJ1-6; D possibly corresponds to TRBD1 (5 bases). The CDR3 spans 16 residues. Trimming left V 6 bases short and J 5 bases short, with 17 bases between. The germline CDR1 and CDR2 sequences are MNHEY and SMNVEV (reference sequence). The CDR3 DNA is TGTGCCAGCAGCGCCATAGGGACGGGAGATAATTCACCCCTCCACTTT. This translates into CASSAIGTGDNSPLHF.

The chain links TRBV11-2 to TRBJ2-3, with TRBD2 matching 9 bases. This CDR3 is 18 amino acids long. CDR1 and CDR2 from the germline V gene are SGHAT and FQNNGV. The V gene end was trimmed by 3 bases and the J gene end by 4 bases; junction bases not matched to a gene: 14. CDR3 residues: CASSFRRGGGWGADTQYF. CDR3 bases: TGTGCCAGCAGCTTCCGACGCGGGGGGGGATGGGGAGCAGATACGCAGTATTTT.

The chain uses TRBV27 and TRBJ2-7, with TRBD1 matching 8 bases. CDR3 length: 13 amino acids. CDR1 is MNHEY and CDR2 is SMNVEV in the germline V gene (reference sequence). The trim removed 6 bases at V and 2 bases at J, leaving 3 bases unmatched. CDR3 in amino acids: CASSRRGPYEQYF. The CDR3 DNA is TGTGCCAGCAGCCGCAGGGGGCCCTACGAGCAGTACTTC.

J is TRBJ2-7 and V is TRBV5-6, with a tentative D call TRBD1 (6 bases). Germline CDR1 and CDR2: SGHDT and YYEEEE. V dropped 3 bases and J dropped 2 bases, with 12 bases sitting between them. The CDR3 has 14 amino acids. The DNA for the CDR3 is TGTGCCAGCAGCTGGGGGTCAGGGGCCTACGAGCAGTACTTC. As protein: CASSWGSGAYEQYF.

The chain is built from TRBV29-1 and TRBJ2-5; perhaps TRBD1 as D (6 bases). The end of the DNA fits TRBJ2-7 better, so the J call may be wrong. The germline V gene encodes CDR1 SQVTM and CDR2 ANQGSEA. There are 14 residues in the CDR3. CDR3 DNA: TGCAGCGTTGGGGGGACAAAGAGCTCCTACGAGCAGTACTTC. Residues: CSVGGTKSSYEQYF.

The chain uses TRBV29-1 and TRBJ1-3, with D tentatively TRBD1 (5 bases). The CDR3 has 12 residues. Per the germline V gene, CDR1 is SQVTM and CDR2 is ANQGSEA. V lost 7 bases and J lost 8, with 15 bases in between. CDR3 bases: TGCAGCGGTAGGGTGGCGGGACACACCATATATTTT. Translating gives CSGRVAGHTIYF. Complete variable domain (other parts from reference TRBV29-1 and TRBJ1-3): SAVISQKPSRDICQRGTSLTIQCQVDSQVTMMFWYRQQPGQSLTLIATANQGSEATYESGFVIDKFPISRPNLTFSTLTVSNMSPEDSSIYLCSGRVAGHTIYFGEGSWLTVV.

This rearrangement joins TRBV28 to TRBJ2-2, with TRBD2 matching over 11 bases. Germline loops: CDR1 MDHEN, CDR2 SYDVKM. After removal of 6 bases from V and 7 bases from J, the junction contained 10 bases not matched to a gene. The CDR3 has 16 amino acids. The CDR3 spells CASRRTSGLSVGELFF. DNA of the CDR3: TGTGCCAGCAGAAGGACTAGCGGGTTATCTGTCGGGGAGCTGTTTTTT.

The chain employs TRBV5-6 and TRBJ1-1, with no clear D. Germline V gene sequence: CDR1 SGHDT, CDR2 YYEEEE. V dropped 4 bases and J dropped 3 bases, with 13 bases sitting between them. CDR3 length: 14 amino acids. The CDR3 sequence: CASSPLGGHTEAFF. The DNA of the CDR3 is TGTGCCAGCAGCCCACTCGGAGGGCACACTGAAGCTTTCTTT.

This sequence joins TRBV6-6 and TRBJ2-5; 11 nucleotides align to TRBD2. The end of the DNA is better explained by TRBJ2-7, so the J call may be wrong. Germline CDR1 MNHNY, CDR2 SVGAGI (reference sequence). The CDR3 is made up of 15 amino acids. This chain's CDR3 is CASTLTSGSSYEQYF. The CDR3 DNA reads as TGTGCCAGCACCCTTACTAGCGGGAGCTCCTACGAGCAGTACTTC.

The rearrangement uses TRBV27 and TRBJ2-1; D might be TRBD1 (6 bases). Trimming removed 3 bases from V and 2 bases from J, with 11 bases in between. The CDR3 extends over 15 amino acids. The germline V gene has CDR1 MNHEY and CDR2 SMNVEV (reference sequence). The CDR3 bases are TGTGCCAGCAGTTTGGACAGCGGTGCCTACAATGAGCAGTTCTTC. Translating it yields CASSLDSGAYNEQFF.

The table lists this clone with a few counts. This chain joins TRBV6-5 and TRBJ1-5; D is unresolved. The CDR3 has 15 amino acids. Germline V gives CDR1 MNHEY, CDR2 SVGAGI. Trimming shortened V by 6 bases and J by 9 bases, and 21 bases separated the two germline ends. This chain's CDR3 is CASSRGTDLNRPQHF. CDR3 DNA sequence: TGTGCCAGCAGCCGGGGAACGGACCTTAACCGGCCCCAGCATTTT.

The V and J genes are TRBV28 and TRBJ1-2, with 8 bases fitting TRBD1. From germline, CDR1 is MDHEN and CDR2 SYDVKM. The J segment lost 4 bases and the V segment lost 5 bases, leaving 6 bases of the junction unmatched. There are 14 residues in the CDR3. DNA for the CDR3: TGTGCCAGCAGTACTGGACAGGGCGCCTATGGCTACACCTTC. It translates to CASSTGQGAYGYTF.

CDR3 in amino acids: CASSFPPKPETGTNEKLFF. The CDR3 region has the DNA TGTGCCAGCAGCTTCCCCCCCAAACCTGAAACTGGAACTAATGAAAAACTGTTTTTT. The chain has TRBV7-9 and TRBJ1-4; D call uncertain. Trimming removed 3 bases from V and 1 base from J, with 21 bases in between. The CDR3 runs 19 residues. Germline values: CDR1 SEHNR, CDR2 FQNEAQ (reference sequence). The variable domain in full, completed from reference TRBV7-9 and TRBJ1-4, reads DTGVSQNPRHKITKRGQNVTFRCDPISEHNRLYWYRQTLGQGPEFLTYFQNEAQLEKSRLLSDRFSAERPKGSFSTLEIQRTEQGDSAMYLCASSFPPKPETGTNEKLFFGSGTQLSVL.

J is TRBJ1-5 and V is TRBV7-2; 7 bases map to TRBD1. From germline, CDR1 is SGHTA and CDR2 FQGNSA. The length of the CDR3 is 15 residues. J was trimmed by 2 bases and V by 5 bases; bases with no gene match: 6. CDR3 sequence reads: CASSKRQGGNQPQHF. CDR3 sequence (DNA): TGTGCCAGCAGCAAGCGTCAGGGGGGCAATCAGCCCCAGCATTTT.

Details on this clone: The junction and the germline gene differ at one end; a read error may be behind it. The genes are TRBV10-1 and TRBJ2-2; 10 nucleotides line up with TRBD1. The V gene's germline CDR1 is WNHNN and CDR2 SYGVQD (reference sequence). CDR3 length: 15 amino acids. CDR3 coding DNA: TGCGCCAGCAGCCCCCGGGACAGGGGCACCTGGGAGCTGTTTTTT. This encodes CASSPRDRGTWELFF.

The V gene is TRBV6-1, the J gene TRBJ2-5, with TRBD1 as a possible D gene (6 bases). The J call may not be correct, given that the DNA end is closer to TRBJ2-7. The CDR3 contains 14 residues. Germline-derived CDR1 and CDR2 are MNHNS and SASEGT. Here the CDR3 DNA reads TGTGCCAGCAGTGAAATTTACAGGGACTACGAGCAGTACTTC. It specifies CASSEIYRDYEQYF.

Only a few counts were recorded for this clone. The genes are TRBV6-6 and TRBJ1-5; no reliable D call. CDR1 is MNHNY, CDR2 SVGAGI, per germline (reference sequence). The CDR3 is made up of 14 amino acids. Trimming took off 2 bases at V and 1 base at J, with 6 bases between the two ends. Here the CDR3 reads CASSYQKSNQPQHF. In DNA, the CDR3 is TGTGCCAGCAGTTACCAGAAAAGCAATCAGCCCCAGCATTTT.

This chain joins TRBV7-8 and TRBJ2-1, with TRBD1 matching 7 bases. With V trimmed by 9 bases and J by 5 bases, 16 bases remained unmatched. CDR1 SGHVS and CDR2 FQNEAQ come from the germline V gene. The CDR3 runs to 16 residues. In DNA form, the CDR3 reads TGTGCCAGTAGGGGGCACGGCAGTCCGGGAAACAATGAGCAGTTCTTC. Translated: CASRGHGSPGNNEQFF.

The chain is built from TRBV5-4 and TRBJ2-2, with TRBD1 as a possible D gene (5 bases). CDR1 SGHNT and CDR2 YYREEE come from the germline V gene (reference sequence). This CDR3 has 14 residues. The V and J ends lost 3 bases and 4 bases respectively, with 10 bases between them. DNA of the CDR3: TGTGCCAGCAGCTCGGCAGGGTCCACCGGGGAGCTGTTTTTT. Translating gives CASSSAGSTGELFF. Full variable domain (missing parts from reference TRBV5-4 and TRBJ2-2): ETGVTQSPTHLIKTRGQQVTLRCSSQSGHNTVSWYQQALGQGPQFIFQYYREEENGRGNFPPRFSGLQFPNYSSELNVNALELDDSALYLCASSSAGSTGELFFGEGSRLTVL.

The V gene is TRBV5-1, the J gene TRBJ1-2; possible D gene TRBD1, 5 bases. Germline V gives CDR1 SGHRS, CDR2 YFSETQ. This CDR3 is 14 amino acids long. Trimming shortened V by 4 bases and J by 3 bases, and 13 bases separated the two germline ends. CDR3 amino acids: CASSERGLDYGYTF. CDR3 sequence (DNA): TGCGCCAGCAGCGAAAGGGGCTTGGACTATGGCTACACCTTC.

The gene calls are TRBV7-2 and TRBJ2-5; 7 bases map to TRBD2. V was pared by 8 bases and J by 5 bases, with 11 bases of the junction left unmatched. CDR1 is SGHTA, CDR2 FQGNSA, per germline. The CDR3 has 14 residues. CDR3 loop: CASYNFGGMETQYF. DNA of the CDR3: TGTGCCAGCTACAACTTCGGGGGGATGGAGACCCAGTACTTC.

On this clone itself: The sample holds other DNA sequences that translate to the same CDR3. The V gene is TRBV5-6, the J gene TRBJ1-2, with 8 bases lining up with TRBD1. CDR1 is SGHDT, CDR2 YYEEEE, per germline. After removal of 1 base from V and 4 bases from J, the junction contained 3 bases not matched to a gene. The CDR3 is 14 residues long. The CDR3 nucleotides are TGTGCCAGCAGCTTGAACAGGGGGGCCTATGGCTACACCTTC. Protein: CASSLNRGAYGYTF.